This TCR beta chain originates from a study of beta chain features in type 1 diabetes. Isolated RNA was reverse transcribed in full, so expressed TCRB transcripts were sequenced. Mean read depth for naive, central memory and regulatory T cell samples was around 3.5 million reads. Data came from immunoSEQ multiplex PCR; TCRdb stores just in-frame clones and leaves some out. This table holds about 140,000 clones, around 7% found once. Via CD45RO/CCR7/CD25/CD127/CD95/CD27, cells of the CD4+ naive, central memory, regulatory and stem cell-like memory subsets were sorted. This CDR3 spans 11 amino acids. From germline, CDR1 is SNHLY and CDR2 FYNNEI. V was shortened by 6 bases and J by 4 bases, with 6 bases between the two germline ends.

Sequences were obtained from central memory CD4+ T cells from blood. This chain uses TRBV2 with TRBJ2-5; a weak D match, TRBD1 (5 bases). The receptor was isolated from a woman in her 30s in good health. This CDR3 reads CASRGRETQYF. The CDR3 DNA reads as TGTGCCAGCAGGGGGCGAGAGACCCAGTACTTC.